These 4 T cell receptor beta chains were all obtained from the same sample, sequenced in a study of tumour-infiltrating T cells in Burkitt lymphoma. Data came from immunoSEQ multiplex PCR; TCRdb stores just in-frame clones and leaves some out. The sample has 46,000 or so clones; roughly 30% are singletons. Sequenced material: tumor tissue. These TCRs come from a human donor with Burkitt lymphoma.

The chain couples TRBV9 to TRBJ2-6; D remains ambiguous. Germline CDR1 SGDLS, CDR2 YYNGEE. The germline V and J ends were trimmed by 4 bases and 0 bases, with 5 bases remaining between them. This CDR3 is built from 14 residues. In DNA, the CDR3 is TGTGCCAGCAGCCCGCGCTCTGGGGCCAACGTCCTGACTTTC. It translates to CASSPRSGANVLTF.

This clone was seen more than once but under ten times. The gene calls are TRBV5-1 and TRBJ1-3; D is possibly TRBD1 (5 bases). The V end lost 1 base, the J end lost 0 bases, and 8 bases lay between the germline ends. This CDR3 region has 15 residues. Germline CDR1 and CDR2: SGHRS and YFSETQ. The CDR3 loop is CASSLQGDSGNTIYF. In DNA, the CDR3 is TGCGCCAGCAGCTTGCAGGGAGACTCTGGAAACACCATATATTTT.

The rearrangement links TRBV6-1 to TRBJ2-7, with D unresolved. This CDR3 region has 15 residues. Germline V gives CDR1 MNHNS, CDR2 SASEGT. With 2 bases removed from V and 2 bases from J, the gap between germline ends came to 13 bases. The CDR3 DNA reads as TGTGCCAGCAGTGAAAGAAGGGCAGCAGCCTACGAGCAGTACTTC. Translating gives CASSERRAAAYEQYF.

This clone has a handful of counts. The rearrangement joins TRBV5-4 to TRBJ2-2; no clear D. The CDR3 contains 14 residues. Germline CDR1 is SGHNT and CDR2 is YYREEE (reference sequence). With 0 bases removed from V and 2 bases from J, the gap between germline ends came to 5 bases. The CDR3 is CASSLGLNTGELFF. CDR3 DNA: TGTGCCAGCAGCTTGGGTTTAAACACCGGGGAGCTGTTTTTT. Full variable domain (outside the CDR3, taken from reference TRBV5-4 and TRBJ2-2): ETGVTQSPTHLIKTRGQQVTLRCSSQSGHNTVSWYQQALGQGPQFIFQYYREEENGRGNFPPRFSGLQFPNYSSELNVNALELDDSALYLCASSLGLNTGELFFGEGSRLTVL.